The entry below gives a single T cell receptor (beta chain) sequence along with its context. The sample comes from a study of blood T cell repertoires in COVID-19. Overall study: Samples taken during acute and convalescent COVID-19 were collected in the United States, Italy and Spain. In each case, the material was cDNA or gDNA derived from T cells, B-cell-depleted T cells, or PBMCs.

In the original analysis: Nucleated cell counts were estimated from reference gene primer amplification. Measured with immunoSEQ multiplex PCR; TCRdb has only the in-frame clones, and not every one. V, J and clone size are those of that table, while D and trimming were read from the DNA. The profile covers about 300,000 clones, with 83% appearing a single time and 7.5% to 10% taken by the ten largest. The germline V and J ends were trimmed by 3 bases and 6 bases, with 22 bases remaining between them. CDR1 LNHDA and CDR2 SQIVND come from the germline V gene (reference sequence). The CDR3 runs to 17 residues.

This TCR was sampled from a woman in her 50s who had recovered from COVID-19. Sequenced input: peripheral blood. The V and J genes are TRBV19 and TRBJ2-3, with a tentative D call TRBD2 (7 bases). The CDR3 DNA is TGTGCCAGTAGTATCCCTTTCAGCGGGGAGGGGGGGGATACGCAGTATTTT. It translates to CASSIPFSGEGGDTQYF.